This passage covers 18 T cell receptor beta chains from one sample sequenced in a study of beta chain features in type 1 diabetes. What was sequenced were expressed TCRB transcripts, since all of the isolated RNA had been reverse transcribed. Clones were sequenced by immunoSEQ multiplex PCR, and TCRdb holds only the in-frame ones, with some missing. The profile shows 40,000 or so clones, around 50% of them singletons. Source material: Tregs from blood. These receptors were taken from a woman younger than 30 in good health.

This clone appeared a few times. V is TRBV28 and J is TRBJ1-2, with D uncertain. The ends were cut back, 5 bases at V and 3 bases at J, with 16 bases in the middle. Germline V CDR1 and CDR2: MDHEN, SYDVKM. This CDR3 is built from 15 residues. The CDR3 region has the DNA TGTGCCAGCAGTCCCCCCAACAGTATTTACTATGGCTACACCTTC. As protein: CASSPPNSIYYGYTF.

The V call is TRBV5-1, the J call TRBJ2-1; 9 nucleotides match TRBD2. The CDR3 sequence is 16 residues long. Germline CDR1 is SGHRS and CDR2 is YFSETQ. V was pared by 1 base and J by 7 bases, with 9 bases of the junction left unmatched. CDR3 sequence: CASSLPRASGINEQFF. CDR3 in DNA: TGCGCCAGCAGCTTGCCGAGGGCTAGCGGGATAAATGAGCAGTTCTTC.

As DNA, the CDR3 is TGTGCCAGCAGCTCAGGGTGGCCAGATACGCAGTATTTT. It yields the protein CASSSGWPDTQYF. V is TRBV7-2 and J is TRBJ2-3; D possibly corresponds to TRBD1 (5 bases). The CDR3 is 13 residues long. V lost 4 bases and J lost 4, with 9 bases in between. CDR1 is SGHTA and CDR2 is FQGNSA in the germline V gene. Full variable domain (missing parts from reference TRBV7-2 and TRBJ2-3): GAGVSQSPSNKVTEKGKDVELRCDPISGHTALYWYRQSLGQGLEFLIYFQGNSAPDKSGLPSDRFSAERTGGSVSTLTIQRTQQEDSAVYLCASSSGWPDTQYFGPGTRLTVL.

Only a few counts were recorded for this clone. This chain links TRBV5-4 with TRBJ1-1; TRBD1 aligns across 9 bases. Germline V gene data show CDR1 as SGHNT and CDR2 as YYREEE (reference sequence). CDR3 length equals 15 residues. V shed 4 bases and J 5 bases; nucleotides not matched to a gene: 9. The CDR3, as DNA: TGTGCCAGCAGCGGATACAGGGGGCAGAGAACTGAAGCTTTCTTT. Translated, it gives CASSGYRGQRTEAFF.

Comments on this clone: An end of the junction differs from the germline gene, which may be a read error. The chain has TRBV28 and TRBJ2-1; tentative D call: TRBD1 (7 bases). This CDR3 region has 15 residues. From germline, CDR1 is MDHEN and CDR2 SYDVKM. The CDR3 protein is CASSQGGKTYNGQFF. Here the CDR3 DNA reads TGTGCCAGCAGCCAGGGGGGAAAAACCTACAATGGGCAGTTCTTC.

The table lists this clone with a few counts. The V gene is TRBV7-2, the J gene TRBJ2-3, with TRBD2 as a possible D gene (5 bases). The V end lost 1 base, the J end lost 2 bases, and 10 bases lay between the germline ends. Germline values: CDR1 SGHTA, CDR2 FQGNSA. The CDR3 totals 15 residues. DNA for the CDR3: TGTGCCAGCAGCTTAGAGGGAGTGAACACAGATACGCAGTATTTT. It yields the protein CASSLEGVNTDTQYF.

The genes are TRBV2 and TRBJ2-3; the D gene is possibly TRBD2 (6 bases). The germline V and J ends were trimmed by 6 bases and 2 bases, with 18 bases remaining between them. The length of the CDR3 is 16 residues. CDR1 and CDR2 (germline): SNHLY, FYNNEI. This CDR3 reads CASSAERTTSTDTQYF. The CDR3 coding sequence is TGTGCCAGCAGCGCGGAACGGACTACCTCCACAGATACGCAGTATTTT.

This sequence joins TRBV6-1 and TRBJ2-3; the D gene is possibly TRBD2 (6 bases). Germline-derived CDR1 and CDR2 are MNHNS and SASEGT. V lost 8 bases to trimming and J lost 4 bases, with 10 bases between them. The CDR3 runs to 12 residues. This chain's CDR3 is CASGRGPDTQYF. Here the CDR3 DNA reads TGTGCCAGCGGGCGGGGCCCAGATACGCAGTATTTT.

This clone was recorded a few times. This chain joins TRBV7-9 and TRBJ1-4, with 12 bases matching TRBD1. V shed 5 bases, J shed 7 bases, and the junction held 5 bases outside the gene matches. The CDR3 totals 15 residues. Germline assignment: CDR1 SEHNR and CDR2 FQNEAQ (reference sequence). CDR3 in DNA: TGTGCCAGCAGCGACCGGGACAGGGGGCCTGAAAAACTGTTTTTT. This codes for CASSDRDRGPEKLFF. The whole variable domain, remainder taken from reference TRBV7-9 and TRBJ1-4, is DTGVSQNPRHKITKRGQNVTFRCDPISEHNRLYWYRQTLGQGPEFLTYFQNEAQLEKSRLLSDRFSAERPKGSFSTLEIQRTEQGDSAMYLCASSDRDRGPEKLFFGSGTQLSVL.

This clone has a single count. The V and J genes are TRBV11-2 and TRBJ2-2, with TRBD1 as a possible D gene (6 bases). Trimming took 3 bases from V and 0 from J, leaving 11 bases between them. The CDR3 runs 16 residues. CDR1 is SGHAT, CDR2 FQNNGV, per germline. DNA of the CDR3: TGTGCCAGCAGCTTGGTGGCAGGGGCGAACACCGGGGAGCTGTTTTTT. It is translated as CASSLVAGANTGELFF.

The V gene is TRBV7-3, the J gene TRBJ2-6; 9 positions match TRBD1. The CDR3 consists of 15 residues. After removal of 2 bases from V and 8 bases from J, the junction contained 4 bases not matched to a gene. Germline assignment: CDR1 SGHTA and CDR2 FQGTGA. DNA for the CDR3: TGTGCCAGCAGCTTACATGACAGGGGGACCAACGTCCTGACTTTC. Its translation: CASSLHDRGTNVLTF.

The chain is built from TRBV5-1 and TRBJ1-1; 10 bases are a match to TRBD1. Germline loops: CDR1 SGHRS, CDR2 YFSETQ. V was clipped by 0 bases and J by 1 base; unmatched bases: 3. The CDR3 runs to 16 residues. CDR3 residues: CASSLGQGARNTEAFF. The CDR3 DNA follows: TGCGCCAGCAGCTTGGGACAGGGGGCGAGGAACACTGAAGCTTTCTTT.

The chain employs TRBV28 and TRBJ2-3; 10 bases are shared with TRBD2. The V gene's germline CDR1 is MDHEN and CDR2 SYDVKM. This CDR3 spans 15 amino acids. V dropped 5 bases and J dropped 4; count of bases not matched to a gene: 6. This CDR3 is CASSTGLAEADTQYF. Here the CDR3 DNA reads TGTGCCAGCAGTACCGGACTAGCGGAAGCAGATACGCAGTATTTT.

The rearrangement uses TRBV4-3 and TRBJ2-3; 8 nucleotides line up with TRBD1. CDR1 LGHNA and CDR2 YSLEER come from the germline V gene. After removal of 0 bases from V and 3 bases from J, the junction contained 11 bases not matched to a gene. This CDR3 comprises 18 residues. The CDR3 reads CASSQDQAAGGLTDTQYF. DNA of the CDR3: TGCGCCAGCAGCCAAGATCAGGCGGCAGGGGGCTTGACAGATACGCAGTATTTT.

V and J are TRBV5-5 and TRBJ1-4; D is perhaps TRBD1 (5 bases). There are 13 residues in the CDR3. Trimming left V 2 bases short and J 5 bases short, with 7 bases between. CDR1 is SGHKS, CDR2 YYEKEE, per germline (reference sequence). The CDR3 DNA sequence: TGTGCCAGCAGCTTAAGACAGAATGAAAAACTGTTTTTT. Amino acid sequence: CASSLRQNEKLFF. Full variable domain (rest looked up from reference TRBV5-5 and TRBJ1-4): DAGVTQSPTHLIKTRGQQVTLRCSPISGHKSVSWYQQVLGQGPQFIFQYYEKEERGRGNFPDRFSARQFPNYSSELNVNALLLGDSALYLCASSLRQNEKLFFGSGTQLSVL.

The rearrangement uses TRBV28 and TRBJ2-3; the match to TRBD2 covers 16 bases. V was pared by 5 bases and J by 8 bases, with 7 bases of the junction left unmatched. This CDR3 region has 16 residues. Germline V CDR1 and CDR2: MDHEN, SYDVKM. The CDR3 bases are TGTGCCAGCAGTGGGACTAGCGGGAGGGGGTCCGCTACGCAGTATTTT. This gives the protein CASSGTSGRGSATQYF.

Here the CDR3 DNA reads TGTGCCAGCAGCTTGAGGACAGGGTTGTGGGGCTACACCTTC. This encodes CASSLRTGLWGYTF. The chain has TRBV5-6 and TRBJ1-2; 8 bases agree with TRBD1. CDR1 is SGHDT and CDR2 is YYEEEE in the germline V gene. After removal of 1 base from V and 8 bases from J, the junction contained 7 bases not matched to a gene. This CDR3 spans 14 amino acids.

This rearrangement joins TRBV7-8 to TRBJ2-1, with TRBD2 matching over 9 bases. CDR3 length: 14 residues. V trimming: 5 bases; J trimming: 9 bases; junction bases outside the gene matches: 8. Germline-derived CDR1 and CDR2 are SGHVS and FQNEAQ. DNA of the CDR3: TGTGCCAGCAGCCGAGGGGCGGGGGGGAGTGAGCAGTTCTTC. Protein product: CASSRGAGGSEQFF.